This T cell receptor (beta chain) was sequenced during a study of tumor-infiltrating lymphocytes in oesophageal squamous cell carcinoma. V lost 6 bases and J 3 bases, leaving 3 bases between the germline ends. The CDR3 is 11 amino acids. CDR1 is MDHEN, CDR2 SYDVKM, per germline. By share of the sample, this clonotype is medium-sized. MiXCR, run by TCRdb on the PCR reads, gives a single entry per CDR3 protein. The repertoire holds some 14,000 distinct CDR3 sequences, with approximately 50% as singletons. The sequenced sample was esophageal tumor tissue. This sequence originates from a male donor with esophageal squamous cell carcinoma. The chain combines TRBV28 with TRBJ2-1; D unresolved. CDR3 amino acids: CASRIYNEQFF. In DNA form, the CDR3 reads TGTGCCAGCAGAATCTACAATGAGCAGTTCTTC.